The clone carrying this TCR beta chain has just one count. This record comes from a study of T cell responses to AZD1222 COVID-19 vaccine. V gave up 4 bases and J gave up 7 bases, with 25 bases separating them. CDR1 is SGHAT, CDR2 FQNNGV, per germline. This CDR3 is built from 18 residues. Assay: immunoSEQ multiplex PCR; the TCRdb copy retains only in-frame clones and omits some. The repertoire holds approximately 100,000 clones, with about 86% as singletons. Sequences were derived from peripheral blood, sampled on day 0 of AZD1222 vaccination. This clonotype was sampled from an adult in good health. The V call is TRBV11-2, the J call TRBJ1-4; D is unclear. The CDR3 coding sequence is TGTGCCAGCAGCTCCATTAACCCTTGGGGATATTTTGGTGAAAAACTGTTTTTT. Protein product: CASSSINPWGYFGEKLFF.